What follows are 9 T cell receptor beta chains derived from one specimen sequenced in a study of T-cell reconstitution after alpha-beta-depleted transplantation in children. Unique molecular identifiers tagged the TCRbeta library. TCRdb re-called the PCR reads with MiXCR, one entry per CDR3 protein. The data hold about 540,000 distinct CDR3 sequences, with roughly 18% observed a single time. This specimen consisted of PBMCs from the stem cell graft donor, obtained from the stem cell graft. These receptors came from a human donor who donated a stem cell graft to a child with acute lymphoblastic leukemia.

The genes are TRBV4-2 and TRBJ1-5; TRBD1 matches at 11 bases. This CDR3 has 15 residues. Losses at the gene ends were 4 bases for V and 6 bases for J; bases not matched to a gene: 5. Germline V gene data show CDR1 as LGHNA and CDR2 as YNFKEQ. This chain's CDR3 is CASSRGTGGVQPQHF. For the CDR3, the DNA is TGTGCCAGCAGCCGCGGGACAGGGGGGGTTCAGCCCCAGCATTTT.

There are a few counts of this clonotype. V is TRBV7-9 and J is TRBJ2-7, with no clear D. The germline V and J ends were trimmed by 4 bases and 3 bases, with 7 bases remaining between them. The CDR3 has 12 residues. Germline V gene lookup returns CDR1 SEHNR and CDR2 FQNEAQ (reference sequence). Written as DNA, the CDR3 is TGTGCCAGCAGCTCGGTCCTCTACGAGCAGTACTTC. This sequence encodes CASSSVLYEQYF.

As to this clonotype: The junction and the germline gene differ at one end; a read error may be behind it. V usage is TRBV15 and J usage is TRBJ2-2; 9 positions agree with TRBD1. Germline V gives CDR1 LNHNV, CDR2 YYDKDF (reference sequence). The CDR3 spans 17 residues. CDR3 nucleotide sequence: TGTGCCACCAGCGGAGAACCGGGACAGGGCTCCACCGGGGAGCTGTTTTTT. It encodes CATSGEPGQGSTGELFF.

J is TRBJ2-2 and V is TRBV5-5, with D perhaps TRBD1 (5 bases). The CDR3 is made up of 18 amino acids. V gave up 2 bases and J gave up 1 base, with 18 bases separating them. CDR1 and CDR2 (germline): SGHKS, YYEKEE (reference sequence). In nucleotides, the CDR3 is TGTGCCAGCAGCTTCGGCCCAAGTAGGGGCAGGAACACCGGGGAGCTGTTTTTT. Amino acid sequence: CASSFGPSRGRNTGELFF. Full variable domain (outside the CDR3, taken from reference TRBV5-5 and TRBJ2-2): DAGVTQSPTHLIKTRGQQVTLRCSPISGHKSVSWYQQVLGQGPQFIFQYYEKEERGRGNFPDRFSARQFPNYSSELNVNALLLGDSALYLCASSFGPSRGRNTGELFFGEGSRLTVL.

V and J are TRBV27 and TRBJ2-5; no definite D call. The CDR3 loop spans 15 amino acids. Germline values: CDR1 MNHEY, CDR2 SMNVEV (reference sequence). V was cut by 2 bases and J by 4 bases, with 14 bases left in between. CDR3 loop: CASSLGYSRGETQYF. DNA for the CDR3: TGTGCCAGCAGTTTAGGGTACTCTCGCGGAGAGACCCAGTACTTC.

This clonotype was seen only a few times. This chain joins TRBV18 and TRBJ2-1; 8 bases agree with TRBD2. Trimming removed 0 bases from V and 9 bases from J; junction bases left unmatched: 7. The CDR3 has 15 residues. Germline lookup yields CDR1 KGHSH and CDR2 LQKENI. DNA of the CDR3: TGTGCCAGCTCACCACCGGGACTAGACACCGGTGAGCAGTTCTTC. It codes for CASSPPGLDTGEQFF.

This clonotype was seen more than once but under ten times. The chain joins TRBV10-3 to TRBJ2-2; D tentatively reads TRBD1 or TRBD2 (6 bases each). The CDR3 has 14 residues. Germline CDR1 reads ENHRY; CDR2 reads SYGVKD. The germline V and J ends were trimmed by 6 bases and 6 bases, with 14 bases remaining between them. The CDR3 nucleotides are TGTGCCATCAGACAGGGCGGAGGGGCCGGGGAGCTGTTTTTT. Translated: CAIRQGGGAGELFF.

In DNA, the CDR3 is TGTGCCAGCAGTTTGTTGGGAGGGGCGGGGACCTATGGCTACACCTTC. As protein: CASSLLGGAGTYGYTF. The chain has TRBV12-3 or TRBV12-4 and TRBJ1-2, with D perhaps TRBD1 (5 bases). The V end lost 3 bases, the J end lost 4 bases, and 18 bases lay between the germline ends. The CDR3 sequence is 16 residues long.

J is TRBJ2-5 and V is TRBV5-1; 11 bases align to TRBD1. Germline V gene sequence: CDR1 SGHRS, CDR2 YFSETQ. J was trimmed by 3 bases and V by 0 bases; bases with no gene match: 7. The CDR3 length is 17 residues. The CDR3 protein is CASSLGAGTGGKETQYF. CDR3 sequence (DNA): TGCGCCAGCAGCTTGGGCGCCGGGACAGGGGGAAAAGAGACCCAGTACTTC.